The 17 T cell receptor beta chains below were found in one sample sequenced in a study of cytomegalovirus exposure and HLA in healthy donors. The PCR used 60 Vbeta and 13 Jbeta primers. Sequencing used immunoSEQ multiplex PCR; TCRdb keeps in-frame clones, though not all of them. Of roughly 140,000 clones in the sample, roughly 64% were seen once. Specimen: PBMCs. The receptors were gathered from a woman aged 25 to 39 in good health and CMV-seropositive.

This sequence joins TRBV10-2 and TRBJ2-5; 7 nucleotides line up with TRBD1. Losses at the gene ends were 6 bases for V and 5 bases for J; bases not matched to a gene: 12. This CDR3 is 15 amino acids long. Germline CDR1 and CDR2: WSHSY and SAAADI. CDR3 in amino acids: CASSRMGTAGETQYF. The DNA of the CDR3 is TGCGCCAGCAGCCGAATGGGGACAGCCGGGGAGACCCAGTACTTC.

In DNA form, the CDR3 reads TGCGCCAGCAGCTTGTCAAGCTATAACACTGAAGCTTTCTTT. It yields the protein CASSLSSYNTEAFF. This chain links TRBV5-1 with TRBJ1-1; D uncertain. V was cut by 1 base and J by 2 bases, with 9 bases left in between. Germline-derived CDR1 and CDR2 are SGHRS and YFSETQ. The CDR3 contains 14 residues. Full variable domain (remainder filled in from reference TRBV5-1 and TRBJ1-1): KAGVTQTPRYLIKTRGQQVTLSCSPISGHRSVSWYQQTPGQGLQFLFEYFSETQRNKGNFPGRFSGRQFSNSRSEMNVSTLELGDSALYLCASSLSSYNTEAFFGQGTRLTVV.

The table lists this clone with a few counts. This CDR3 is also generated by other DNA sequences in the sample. CDR3 protein: CAWSAGNEQFF. The CDR3 nucleotides are TGTGCCTGGAGCGCGGGTAATGAGCAGTTCTTC. The rearrangement links TRBV30 to TRBJ2-1; tentatively, D is TRBD2 (5 bases). Deletions cut 3 bases from V and 7 bases from J, with 7 bases between. Germline V CDR1 and CDR2: GTSNPN, SVGIG (reference sequence). The CDR3 length is 11 residues.

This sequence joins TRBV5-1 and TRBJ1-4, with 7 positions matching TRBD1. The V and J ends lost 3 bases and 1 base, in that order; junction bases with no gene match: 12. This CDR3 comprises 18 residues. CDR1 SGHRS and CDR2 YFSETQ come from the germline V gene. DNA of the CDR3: TGCGCCAGCAGCTCGGTCCCCCGTAACAGGGGAACTAATGAAAAACTGTTTTTT. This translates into CASSSVPRNRGTNEKLFF.

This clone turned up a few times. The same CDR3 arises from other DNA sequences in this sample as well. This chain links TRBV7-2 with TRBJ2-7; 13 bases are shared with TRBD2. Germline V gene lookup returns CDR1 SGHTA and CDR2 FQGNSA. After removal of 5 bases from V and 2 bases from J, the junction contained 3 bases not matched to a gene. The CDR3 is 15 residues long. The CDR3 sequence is CASSLGTSGTYEQYF. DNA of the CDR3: TGTGCCAGCAGCCTGGGGACTAGCGGGACCTACGAGCAGTACTTC.

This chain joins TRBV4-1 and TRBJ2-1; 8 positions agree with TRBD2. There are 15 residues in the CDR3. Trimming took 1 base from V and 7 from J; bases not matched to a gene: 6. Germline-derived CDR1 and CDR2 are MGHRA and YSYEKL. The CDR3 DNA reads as TGCGCCAGCAGCCAAGCCGGGACTAGGAGGAATGAGCAGTTCTTC. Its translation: CASSQAGTRRNEQFF.

CDR3 in DNA: TGCGCCAGCAGCCGAAACCGGGAGCCGAATGAAAAACTGTTTTTT. Protein sequence: CASSRNREPNEKLFF. The chain recombines TRBV4-1 with TRBJ1-4; no clear D. CDR1 and CDR2 (germline): MGHRA, YSYEKL. V was cut by 4 bases and J by 5 bases, with 14 bases left in between. This CDR3 has 15 residues.

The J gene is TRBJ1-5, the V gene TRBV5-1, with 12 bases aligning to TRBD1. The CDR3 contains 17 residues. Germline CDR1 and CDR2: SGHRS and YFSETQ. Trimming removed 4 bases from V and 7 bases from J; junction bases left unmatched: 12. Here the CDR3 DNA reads TGCGCCAGCAGCCTAGGGACAGGGGGCAATTCAGGGCAGCCCCAGCATTTT. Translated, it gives CASSLGTGGNSGQPQHF.

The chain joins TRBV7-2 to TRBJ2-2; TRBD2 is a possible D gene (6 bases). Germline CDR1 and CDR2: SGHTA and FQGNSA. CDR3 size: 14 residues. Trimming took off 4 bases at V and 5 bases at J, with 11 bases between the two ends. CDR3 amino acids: CASSWNSGTGELFF. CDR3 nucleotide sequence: TGTGCCAGCAGCTGGAATAGCGGAACCGGGGAGCTGTTTTTT.

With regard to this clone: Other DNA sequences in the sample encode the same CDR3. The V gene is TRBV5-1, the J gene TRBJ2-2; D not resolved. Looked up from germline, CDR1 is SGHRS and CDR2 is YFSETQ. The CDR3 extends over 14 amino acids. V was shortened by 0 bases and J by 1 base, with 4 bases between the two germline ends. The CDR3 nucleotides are TGCGCCAGCAGCTTGGCCGGGAACACCGGGGAGCTGTTTTTT. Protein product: CASSLAGNTGELFF.

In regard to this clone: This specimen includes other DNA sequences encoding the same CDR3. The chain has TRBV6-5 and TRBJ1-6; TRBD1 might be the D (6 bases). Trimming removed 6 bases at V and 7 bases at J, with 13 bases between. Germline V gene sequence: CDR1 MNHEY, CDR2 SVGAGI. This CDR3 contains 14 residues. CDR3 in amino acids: CASRSDSPNSPLHF. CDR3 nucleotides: TGTGCCAGCAGATCGGACAGCCCAAATTCACCCCTCCACTTT.

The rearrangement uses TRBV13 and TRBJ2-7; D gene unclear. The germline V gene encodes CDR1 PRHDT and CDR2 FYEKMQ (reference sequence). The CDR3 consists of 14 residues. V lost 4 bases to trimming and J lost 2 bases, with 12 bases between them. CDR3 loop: CASSSTWSPYEQYF. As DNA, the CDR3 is TGTGCCAGCAGCTCCACCTGGAGCCCCTACGAGCAGTACTTC.

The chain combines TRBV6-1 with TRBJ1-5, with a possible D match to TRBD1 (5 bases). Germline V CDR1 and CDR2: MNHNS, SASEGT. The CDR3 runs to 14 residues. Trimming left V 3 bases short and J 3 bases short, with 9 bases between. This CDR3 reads CASSDRQPNQPQHF. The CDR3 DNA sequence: TGTGCCAGCAGTGACCGACAGCCCAATCAGCCCCAGCATTTT.

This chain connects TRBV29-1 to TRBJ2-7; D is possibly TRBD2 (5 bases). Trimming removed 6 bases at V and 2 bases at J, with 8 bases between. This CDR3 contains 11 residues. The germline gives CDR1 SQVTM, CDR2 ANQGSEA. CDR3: CSVAGPYEQYF. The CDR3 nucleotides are TGCAGCGTCGCGGGCCCCTACGAGCAGTACTTC.

CDR3 amino acids: CASIEEDTQYF. CDR3 sequence (DNA): TGTGCCAGCATTGAGGAGGATACGCAGTATTTT. The chain couples TRBV2 to TRBJ2-3; D call uncertain. Germline values: CDR1 SNHLY, CDR2 FYNNEI. The CDR3 spans 11 residues. V dropped 7 bases and J dropped 6 bases, with 8 bases sitting between them.

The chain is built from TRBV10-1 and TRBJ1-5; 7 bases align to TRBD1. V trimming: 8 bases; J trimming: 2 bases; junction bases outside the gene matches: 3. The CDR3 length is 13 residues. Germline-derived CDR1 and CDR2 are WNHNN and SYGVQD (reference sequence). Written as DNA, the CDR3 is TGCGCCAGCGGGCAGGGGGGCAATCAGCCCCAGCATTTT. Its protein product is CASGQGGNQPQHF.

The CDR3 reads CASATDNEQFF. For the CDR3, the DNA is TGTGCCAGCGCTACGGACAATGAGCAGTTCTTC. This sequence joins TRBV6-5 and TRBJ2-1; D call uncertain. The CDR3 consists of 11 residues. From germline, CDR1 is MNHEY and CDR2 SVGAGI. Deletions cut 8 bases from V and 5 bases from J, with 7 bases between.